The sequence of this TCR beta chain was determined in a study of T cell repertoires in ileal Crohn's disease. Overall study: M6 samples are neoterminal ileum biopsies from postoperative colonoscopy.

This table comes from immunoSEQ multiplex PCR, and its TCRdb copy is limited to in-frame clones, with some not included. Of approximately 2,300 clones detected, 62% appear once; the ten largest clones hold 10% to 13%. Time point denoted: neoterminal ileum biopsy at postoperative endoscopy, about 6 months after surgery. Germline V gene data show CDR1 as MDHEN and CDR2 as SYDVKM. The CDR3 is 14 residues long. J was trimmed by 2 bases and V by 5 bases; bases with no gene match: 5. This clone is large in the sample. The chain combines TRBV28 with TRBJ1-2; 7 bases are shared with TRBD1. This sequence originates from an adult with Crohn's disease. Material: ileal tissue. CDR3 loop: CASSPGGRNYGYTF. CDR3 DNA sequence: TGTGCCAGCAGTCCAGGGGGGCGAAACTATGGCTACACCTTC.